Listed below are T cell receptor beta chains from one sample, sequenced in a study of early T cells in non-severe SARS-CoV-2 infection. From the 5' RACE reads, TCRdb called clonotypes with MiXCR, one entry per CDR3 protein. The sample records under 45,000 distinct CDR3 sequences, roughly 8% being singletons. The sequencing used whole blood, collected at baseline. These receptors were collected from an adult who was a healthcare worker with PCR-confirmed SARS-CoV-2 infection or an uninfected control (not recorded which). Both conserved end residues are trimmed from each CDR3. Fields, in order: V gene, J gene, D gene, CDR3 protein. The D gene is left open where the match is weak.

v_call: TRBV28
j_call: TRBJ2-7
d_call: NA
cdr3_aa: ASRLTGYEQY

v_call: TRBV29-1
j_call: TRBJ2-4
d_call: NA
cdr3_aa: SVEVLAGAKNIQY

v_call: TRBV7-9
j_call: TRBJ2-1
d_call: TRBD1
cdr3_aa: ASSPNRGSSYNEQF

v_call: TRBV5-4
j_call: TRBJ2-4
d_call: NA
cdr3_aa: ASSRDSSAAKNIQY

v_call: TRBV15
j_call: TRBJ1-6
d_call: NA
cdr3_aa: ATTRGAHNSPLH

v_call: TRBV20-1
j_call: TRBJ1-3
d_call: NA
cdr3_aa: SAREVAASGNTIY

v_call: TRBV11-2
j_call: TRBJ2-5
d_call: TRBD2
cdr3_aa: ASSAGGTQY

v_call: TRBV11-2
j_call: TRBJ1-2
d_call: NA
cdr3_aa: ASSFAGGDSNYGYT

v_call: TRBV28
j_call: TRBJ2-3
d_call: NA
cdr3_aa: ASSFTRDTQY

v_call: TRBV7-9
j_call: TRBJ1-4
d_call: NA
cdr3_aa: ASSHDSGREKLF

v_call: TRBV12-3/TRBV12-4
j_call: TRBJ2-2
d_call: NA
cdr3_aa: ASSRDANTGELF

v_call: TRBV11-2
j_call: TRBJ2-7
d_call: NA
cdr3_aa: ASSLEPGGEQY

v_call: TRBV6-1
j_call: TRBJ1-6
d_call: NA
cdr3_aa: ASVTGADNSPLH

v_call: TRBV28
j_call: TRBJ1-5
d_call: NA
cdr3_aa: ASLQGGSNQPQH

v_call: TRBV28
j_call: TRBJ1-5
d_call: TRBD1
cdr3_aa: ASSSSGTGMQPQH

v_call: TRBV29-1
j_call: TRBJ1-2
d_call: NA
cdr3_aa: SVAGSNYGYT

v_call: TRBV5-1
j_call: TRBJ2-2
d_call: NA
cdr3_aa: ASSSSGHLNTGELF

v_call: TRBV7-2
j_call: TRBJ1-3
d_call: NA
cdr3_aa: ASSPLGGGNTIY

v_call: TRBV12-3/TRBV12-4
j_call: TRBJ1-3
d_call: TRBD1
cdr3_aa: ASNPQDRGSSGNTIY

v_call: TRBV5-1
j_call: TRBJ2-1
d_call: TRBD1
cdr3_aa: ASRTGYNEQF

v_call: TRBV5-1
j_call: TRBJ1-1
d_call: NA
cdr3_aa: ASSLGGMNTEAF

v_call: TRBV11-2
j_call: TRBJ2-5
d_call: NA
cdr3_aa: ASSWDPQEETQY

v_call: TRBV20-1
j_call: TRBJ2-1
d_call: NA
cdr3_aa: GAESSYNEQF

v_call: TRBV7-6
j_call: TRBJ2-2
d_call: NA
cdr3_aa: ATRGLAVNTGELF

v_call: TRBV20-1
j_call: TRBJ1-1
d_call: NA
cdr3_aa: SARLPGSPEAF

v_call: TRBV6-6
j_call: TRBJ2-1
d_call: NA
cdr3_aa: ASSYTTGNPYNEQF

v_call: TRBV5-1
j_call: TRBJ2-2
d_call: NA
cdr3_aa: ASSLGGADGELF

v_call: TRBV12-3/TRBV12-4
j_call: TRBJ1-2
d_call: NA
cdr3_aa: ASSFRGGYGYT

v_call: TRBV21-1
j_call: TRBJ1-3
d_call: NA
cdr3_aa: ASSKVGAGQGPPGDSGNTIY

v_call: TRBV3-1
j_call: TRBJ1-1
d_call: NA
cdr3_aa: ASSQGQRNTEAF

v_call: TRBV12-3/TRBV12-4
j_call: TRBJ2-7
d_call: NA
cdr3_aa: ASSLVAGSSYEQY

v_call: TRBV4-3
j_call: TRBJ1-2
d_call: NA
cdr3_aa: ASSQRPAYNYGYT

v_call: TRBV24-1
j_call: TRBJ2-7
d_call: NA
cdr3_aa: ATSESWSDEQY

v_call: TRBV28
j_call: TRBJ2-5
d_call: TRBD1
cdr3_aa: ASSLYRGGETQY

v_call: TRBV6-1
j_call: TRBJ2-6
d_call: TRBD1
cdr3_aa: ASINGDRVYSGANVLT

v_call: TRBV7-9
j_call: TRBJ2-7
d_call: NA
cdr3_aa: ASSGERGAWEQY